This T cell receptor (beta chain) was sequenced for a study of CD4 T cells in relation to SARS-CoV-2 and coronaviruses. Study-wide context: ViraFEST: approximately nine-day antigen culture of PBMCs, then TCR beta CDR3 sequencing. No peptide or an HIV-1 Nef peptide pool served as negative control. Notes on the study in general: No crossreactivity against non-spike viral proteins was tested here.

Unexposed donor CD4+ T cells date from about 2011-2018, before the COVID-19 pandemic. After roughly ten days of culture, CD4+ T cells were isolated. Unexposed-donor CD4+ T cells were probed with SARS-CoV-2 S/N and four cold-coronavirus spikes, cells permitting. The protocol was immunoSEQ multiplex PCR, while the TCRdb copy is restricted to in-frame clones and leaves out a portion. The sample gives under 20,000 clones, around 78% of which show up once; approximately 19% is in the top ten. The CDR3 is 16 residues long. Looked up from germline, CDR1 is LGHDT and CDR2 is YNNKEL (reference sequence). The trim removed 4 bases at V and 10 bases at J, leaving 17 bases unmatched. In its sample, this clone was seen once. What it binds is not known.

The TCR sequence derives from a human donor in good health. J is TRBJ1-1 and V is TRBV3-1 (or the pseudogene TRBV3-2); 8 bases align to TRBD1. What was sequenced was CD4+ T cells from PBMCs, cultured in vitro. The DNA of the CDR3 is TGTGCCAGCAGCCCGAATTACAACGGACAGGGAAAGGGAGCTTTCTTT. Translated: CASSPNYNGQGKGAFF.